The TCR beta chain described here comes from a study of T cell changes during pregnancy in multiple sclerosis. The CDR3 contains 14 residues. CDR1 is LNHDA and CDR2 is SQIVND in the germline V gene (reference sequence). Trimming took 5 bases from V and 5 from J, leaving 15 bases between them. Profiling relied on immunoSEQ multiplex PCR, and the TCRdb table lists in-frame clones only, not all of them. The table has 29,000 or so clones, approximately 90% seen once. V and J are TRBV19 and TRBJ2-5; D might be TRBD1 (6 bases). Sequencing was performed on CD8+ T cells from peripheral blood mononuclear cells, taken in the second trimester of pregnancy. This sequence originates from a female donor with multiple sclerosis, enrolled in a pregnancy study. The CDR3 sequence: CASSLGTPGETQYF. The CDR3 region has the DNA TGTGCCAGTAGTTTAGGGACACCCGGTGAGACCCAGTACTTC.